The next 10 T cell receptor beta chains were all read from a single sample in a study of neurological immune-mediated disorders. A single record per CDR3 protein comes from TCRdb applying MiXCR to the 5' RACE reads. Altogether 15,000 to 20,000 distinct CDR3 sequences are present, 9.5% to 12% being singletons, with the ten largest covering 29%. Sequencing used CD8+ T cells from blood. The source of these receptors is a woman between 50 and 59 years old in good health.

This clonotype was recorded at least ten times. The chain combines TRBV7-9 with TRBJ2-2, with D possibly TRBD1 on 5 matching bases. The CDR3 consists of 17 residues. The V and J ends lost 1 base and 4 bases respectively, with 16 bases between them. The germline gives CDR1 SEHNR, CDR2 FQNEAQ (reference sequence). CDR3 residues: CASSLGAAGLGTGELFF. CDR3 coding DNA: TGTGCCAGCAGCTTAGGTGCGGCAGGGCTTGGCACCGGGGAGCTGTTTTTT.

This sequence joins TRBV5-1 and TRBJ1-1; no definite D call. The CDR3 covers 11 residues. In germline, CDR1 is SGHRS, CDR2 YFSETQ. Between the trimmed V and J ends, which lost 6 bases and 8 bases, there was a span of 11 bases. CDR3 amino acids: CASTNSQEAFF. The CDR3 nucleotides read TGCGCCAGCACCAACTCACAGGAAGCTTTCTTT.

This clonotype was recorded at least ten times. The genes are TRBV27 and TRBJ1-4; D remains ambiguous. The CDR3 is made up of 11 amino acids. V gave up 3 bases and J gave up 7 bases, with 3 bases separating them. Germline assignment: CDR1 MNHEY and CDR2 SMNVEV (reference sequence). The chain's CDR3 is CASSFGEKLFF. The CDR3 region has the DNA TGTGCCAGCAGTTTCGGTGAAAAACTGTTTTTT.

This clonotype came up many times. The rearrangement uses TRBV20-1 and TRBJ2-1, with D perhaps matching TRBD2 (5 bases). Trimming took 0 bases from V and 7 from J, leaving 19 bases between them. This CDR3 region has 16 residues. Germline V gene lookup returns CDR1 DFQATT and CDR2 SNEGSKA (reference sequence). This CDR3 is CSARDPMTGITNEQFF. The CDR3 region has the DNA TGCAGTGCTAGAGATCCAATGACCGGGATCACAAATGAGCAGTTCTTC.

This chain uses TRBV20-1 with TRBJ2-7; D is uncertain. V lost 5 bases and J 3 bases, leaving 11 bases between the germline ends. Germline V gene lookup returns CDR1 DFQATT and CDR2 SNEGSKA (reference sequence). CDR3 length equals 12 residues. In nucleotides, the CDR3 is TGCAGTGCTCAACAGAGCTTCTACGAGCAGTACTTC. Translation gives CSAQQSFYEQYF.

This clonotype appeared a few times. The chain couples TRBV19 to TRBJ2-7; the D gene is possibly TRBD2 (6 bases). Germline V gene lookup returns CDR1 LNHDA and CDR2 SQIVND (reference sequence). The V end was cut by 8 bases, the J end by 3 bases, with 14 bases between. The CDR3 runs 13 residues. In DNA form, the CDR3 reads TGTGCCAGTTCCGACGGGAGCTTCTACGAGCAGTACTTC. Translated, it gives CASSDGSFYEQYF.

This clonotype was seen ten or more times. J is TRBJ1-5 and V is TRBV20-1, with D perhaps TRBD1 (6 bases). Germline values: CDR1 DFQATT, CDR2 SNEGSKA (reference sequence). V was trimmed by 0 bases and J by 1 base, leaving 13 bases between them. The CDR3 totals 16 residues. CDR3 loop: CSARDLTGGSNQPQHF. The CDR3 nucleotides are TGCAGTGCTAGAGATTTGACAGGAGGGAGCAATCAGCCCCAGCATTTT.

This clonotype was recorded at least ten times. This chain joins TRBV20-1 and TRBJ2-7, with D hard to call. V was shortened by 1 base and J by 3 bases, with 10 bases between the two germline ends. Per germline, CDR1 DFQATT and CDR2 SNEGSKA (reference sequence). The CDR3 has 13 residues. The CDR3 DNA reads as TGCAGTGCTAGAGGTTTCAGTTTCTACGAGCAGTACTTC. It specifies CSARGFSFYEQYF.

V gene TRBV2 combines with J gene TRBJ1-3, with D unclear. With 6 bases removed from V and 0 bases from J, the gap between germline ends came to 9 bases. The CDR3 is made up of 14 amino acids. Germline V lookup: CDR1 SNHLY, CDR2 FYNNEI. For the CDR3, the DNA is TGTGCCAGCAGAGAACAGAGCTCTGGAAACACCATATATTTT. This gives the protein CASREQSSGNTIYF.

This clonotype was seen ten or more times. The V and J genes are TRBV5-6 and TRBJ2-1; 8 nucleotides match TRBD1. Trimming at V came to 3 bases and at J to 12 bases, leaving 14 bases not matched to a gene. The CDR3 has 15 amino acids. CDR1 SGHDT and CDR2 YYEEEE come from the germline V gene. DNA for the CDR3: TGTGCCAGCAGCTCCTCCTGGACAGGGCCTGATAGGCAGTTCTTC. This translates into CASSSSWTGPDRQFF.